Listed here are 16 T cell receptor beta chains from one sample, sequenced in a study of T cell changes during pregnancy in multiple sclerosis. Clones were sequenced by immunoSEQ multiplex PCR, and TCRdb holds only the in-frame ones, with some missing. The top ten clones hold approximately 0.91% of a sample with about 48,000 clones, almost 95% of them seen once. The source was CD4+ T cells from peripheral blood mononuclear cells, collected in the second trimester of pregnancy. The source of these receptors is a female donor in good health, enrolled as a control in a pregnancy study.

V is TRBV5-6 and J is TRBJ1-5, with TRBD1 matching over 9 bases. Trimming cost V 1 base and J 10 bases; bases outside gene matches: 9. The CDR3 contains 15 residues. Per the germline V gene, CDR1 is SGHDT and CDR2 is YYEEEE. Written as DNA, the CDR3 is TGTGCCAGCAGCTTGCGGGGGGTACAGGGGGCACCCCAGCATTTT. It encodes CASSLRGVQGAPQHF.

The chain links TRBV30 to TRBJ2-1; TRBD2 matches 13 bases. Germline values: CDR1 GTSNPN, CDR2 SVGIG (reference sequence). The CDR3 spans 14 residues. Unmatched junction bases numbered 4, after V lost 2 bases and J lost 9 bases. The CDR3, as DNA: TGTGCCTGGAGTCGGACTAGCGGGAGAAGTGAGCAGTTCTTC. This translates into CAWSRTSGRSEQFF.

The chain carries TRBV7-2 and TRBJ1-1, with D unresolved. CDR3 length equals 15 residues. V dropped 1 base and J dropped 0 bases, with 9 bases sitting between them. Germline V CDR1 and CDR2: SGHTA, FQGNSA. The CDR3 reads CASSLGGGMNTEAFF. The CDR3, as DNA: TGTGCCAGCAGCTTAGGAGGAGGGATGAACACTGAAGCTTTCTTT.

This chain joins TRBV5-4 and TRBJ2-3; possibly TRBD2 for D (5 bases). V lost 4 bases to trimming and J lost 2 bases, with 17 bases between them. Germline lookup yields CDR1 SGHNT and CDR2 YYREEE (reference sequence). The CDR3 has 16 residues. CDR3 DNA: TGTGCCAGCAGCCTCCGAGGGAGACGGAACACAGATACGCAGTATTTT. Translating gives CASSLRGRRNTDTQYF. Based on the CDR3 plus reference TRBV5-4 and TRBJ2-3, the full variable domain is ETGVTQSPTHLIKTRGQQVTLRCSSQSGHNTVSWYQQALGQGPQFIFQYYREEENGRGNFPPRFSGLQFPNYSSELNVNALELDDSALYLCASSLRGRRNTDTQYFGPGTRLTVL.

V gene TRBV20-1 combines with J gene TRBJ2-7; D may be TRBD2 (5 bases). V was pared by 3 bases and J by 7 bases, with 10 bases between. There are 11 residues in the CDR3. Germline V gives CDR1 DFQATT, CDR2 SNEGSKA (reference sequence). CDR3 coding DNA: TGCAGTGCTAGTAGGCCGGGGGAGCAGTACTTC. It encodes CSASRPGEQYF.

The J gene is TRBJ1-4, the V gene TRBV28; 7 nucleotides align to TRBD1. The J segment lost 8 bases and the V segment lost 3 bases, leaving 6 bases of the junction unmatched. This CDR3 contains 14 residues. Germline CDR1 and CDR2: MDHEN and SYDVKM. The DNA for the CDR3 is TGTGCCAGCAGTTTTAGGGGGCACGGCGAAAAACTGTTTTTT. It yields the protein CASSFRGHGEKLFF.

This chain links TRBV9 with TRBJ1-4, with TRBD1 as a possible D gene (6 bases). The CDR3 consists of 16 residues. V was shortened by 4 bases and J by 0 bases, with 13 bases between the two germline ends. Germline assignment: CDR1 SGDLS and CDR2 YYNGEE. CDR3 bases: TGTGCCAGCAGCTCAGGACAGTTTGCAACTAATGAAAAACTGTTTTTT. Translating it yields CASSSGQFATNEKLFF. Full variable domain (outside the CDR3, taken from reference TRBV9 and TRBJ1-4): DSGVTQTPKHLITATGQRVTLRCSPRSGDLSVYWYQQSLDQGLQFLIQYYNGEERAKGNILERFSAQQFPDLHSELNLSSLELGDSALYFCASSSGQFATNEKLFFGSGTQLSVL.

CDR3 loop: CASSSGGAPRRSEKLFF. In nucleotides, the CDR3 is TGTGCCAGCAGTTCGGGGGGGGCCCCCCGAAGGAGCGAAAAACTGTTTTTT. J is TRBJ1-4 and V is TRBV7-8, with D maybe TRBD1 (6 bases). Trimming cost V 6 bases and J 8 bases, with 25 bases left between them. The CDR3 is 17 amino acids. CDR1 is SGHVS, CDR2 FQNEAQ, per germline.

The chain carries TRBV9 and TRBJ2-5; possibly TRBD2 for D (6 bases). CDR3 length: 15 residues. Germline lookup yields CDR1 SGDLS and CDR2 YYNGEE. V was cut by 0 bases and J by 5 bases, with 14 bases left in between. CDR3 sequence: CASSVGAGSPETQYF. Written as DNA, the CDR3 is TGTGCCAGCAGCGTAGGCGCGGGGTCGCCTGAGACCCAGTACTTC.

This chain links TRBV4-1 with TRBJ1-2; a weak D match, TRBD1 (5 bases). Germline V gene data show CDR1 as MGHRA and CDR2 as YSYEKL. This CDR3 has 13 amino acids. The V gene lost 2 bases and the J gene lost 10 bases, with 14 bases spanning the gap. CDR3 residues: CASSQYYQGDYTF. CDR3 DNA: TGCGCCAGCAGCCAATATTATCAGGGTGACTACACCTTC.

The genes are TRBV30 and TRBJ2-7; a possible D gene is TRBD2 (6 bases). CDR3 size: 17 residues. Deletions cut 1 base from V and 2 bases from J, with 21 bases between. Per the germline V gene, CDR1 is GTSNPN and CDR2 is SVGIG (reference sequence). The CDR3 spells CAWSDPPRLVRTYEQYF. In DNA, the CDR3 is TGTGCCTGGAGTGACCCCCCTCGACTAGTTAGGACCTACGAGCAGTACTTC.

The sample holds one count of this clone. This chain connects TRBV11-2 to TRBJ1-3; 8 nucleotides agree with TRBD1. V lost 3 bases to trimming and J lost 7 bases; unmatched junction nucleotides: 5. From germline, CDR1 is SGHAT and CDR2 FQNNGV. The CDR3 has 14 residues. CDR3 amino acids: CASSLQGASNTIYF. CDR3 DNA sequence: TGTGCCAGCAGCTTGCAGGGGGCATCGAACACCATATATTTT. Supplemented by reference TRBV11-2 and TRBJ1-3, the full variable domain reads EAGVAQSPRYKIIEKRQSVAFWCNPISGHATLYWYQQILGQGPKLLIQFQNNGVVDDSQLPKDRFSAERLKGVDSTLKIQPAKLEDSAVYLCASSLQGASNTIYFGEGSWLTVV.

The CDR3 here is CASSRRGPNQPQHF. The DNA of the CDR3 is TGTGCCAGCAGTAGGAGGGGCCCAAATCAGCCCCAGCATTTT. This rearrangement joins TRBV2 to TRBJ1-5, with D possibly being TRBD1 (5 bases). V was cut by 5 bases and J by 4 bases, with 12 bases left in between. This CDR3 is 14 amino acids long. Looked up from germline, CDR1 is SNHLY and CDR2 is FYNNEI. Looking up the rest from reference TRBV2 and TRBJ1-5 gives the full variable domain: EPEVTQTPSHQVTQMGQEVILRCVPISNHLYFYWYRQILGQKVEFLVSFYNNEISEKSEIFDDQFSVERPDGSNFTLKIRSTKLEDSAMYFCASSRRGPNQPQHFGDGTRLSIL.

The V call is TRBV18, the J call TRBJ1-1; D not resolved. Between the trimmed V and J ends, which lost 6 bases and 2 bases, there was a span of 10 bases. From germline, CDR1 is KGHSH and CDR2 LQKENI. The CDR3 is 13 residues long. CDR3 nucleotides: TGTGCCAGCTCCTCGGACTCAAACACTGAAGCTTTCTTT. Encoded protein: CASSSDSNTEAFF.

This rearrangement joins TRBV28 to TRBJ2-7, with D unclear. The CDR3 is made up of 12 amino acids. The ends were cut back, 3 bases at V and 4 bases at J, with 7 bases in the middle. CDR1 and CDR2 (germline): MDHEN, SYDVKM. CDR3 region: CASSFNRYEQYF. Here the CDR3 DNA reads TGTGCCAGCAGTTTTAATCGTTACGAGCAGTACTTC.

This rearrangement joins TRBV4-1 to TRBJ2-5; tentatively, D is TRBD1 (6 bases). Trimming stripped 1 base from V and 4 bases from J, with 13 bases between. The CDR3 has 15 residues. In germline, CDR1 is MGHRA, CDR2 YSYEKL. CDR3 DNA sequence: TGCGCCAGCAGCCAAGGCGCCCAAGGGGGAGAGACCCAGTACTTC. Its protein is CASSQGAQGGETQYF.